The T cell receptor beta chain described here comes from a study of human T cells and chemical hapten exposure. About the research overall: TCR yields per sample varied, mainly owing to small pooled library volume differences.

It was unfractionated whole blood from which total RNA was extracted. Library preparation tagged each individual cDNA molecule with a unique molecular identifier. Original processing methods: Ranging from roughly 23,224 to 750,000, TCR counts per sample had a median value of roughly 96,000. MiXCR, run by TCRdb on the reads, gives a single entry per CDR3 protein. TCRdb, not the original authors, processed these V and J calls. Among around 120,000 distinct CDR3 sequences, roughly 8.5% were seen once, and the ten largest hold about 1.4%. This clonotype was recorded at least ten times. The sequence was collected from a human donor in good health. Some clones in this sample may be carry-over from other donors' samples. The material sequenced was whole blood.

The CDR3 is CASSLRLRVNTEAFF. In DNA form, the CDR3 reads TGCGCCAGCAGCTTGCGTTTGAGGGTGAACACTGAAGCTTTCTTT. V usage is TRBV5-1 and J usage is TRBJ1-1, with D uncertain. Germline V gene data show CDR1 as SGHRS and CDR2 as YFSETQ. Trimming shortened V by 1 base and J by 0 bases, and 10 bases separated the two germline ends. The CDR3 runs to 15 residues. Full variable domain (missing parts from reference TRBV5-1 and TRBJ1-1): KAGVTQTPRYLIKTRGQQVTLSCSPISGHRSVSWYQQTPGQGLQFLFEYFSETQRNKGNFPGRFSGRQFSNSRSEMNVSTLELGDSALYLCASSLRLRVNTEAFFGQGTRLTVV.